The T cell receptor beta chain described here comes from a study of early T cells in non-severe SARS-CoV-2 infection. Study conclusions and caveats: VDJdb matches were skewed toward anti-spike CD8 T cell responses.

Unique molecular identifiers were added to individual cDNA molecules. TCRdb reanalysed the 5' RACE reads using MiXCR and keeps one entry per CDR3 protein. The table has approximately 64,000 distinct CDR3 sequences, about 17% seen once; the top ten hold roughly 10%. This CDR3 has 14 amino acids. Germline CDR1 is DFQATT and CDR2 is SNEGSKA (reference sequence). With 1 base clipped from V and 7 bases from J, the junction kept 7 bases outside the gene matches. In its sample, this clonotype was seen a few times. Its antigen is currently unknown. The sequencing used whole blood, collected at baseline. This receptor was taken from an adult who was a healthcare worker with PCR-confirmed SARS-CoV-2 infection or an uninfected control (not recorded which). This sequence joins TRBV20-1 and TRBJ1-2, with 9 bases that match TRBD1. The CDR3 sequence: CSARALTGGSGYTF. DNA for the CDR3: TGCAGTGCTAGAGCCCTGACAGGGGGTAGTGGCTACACCTTC.